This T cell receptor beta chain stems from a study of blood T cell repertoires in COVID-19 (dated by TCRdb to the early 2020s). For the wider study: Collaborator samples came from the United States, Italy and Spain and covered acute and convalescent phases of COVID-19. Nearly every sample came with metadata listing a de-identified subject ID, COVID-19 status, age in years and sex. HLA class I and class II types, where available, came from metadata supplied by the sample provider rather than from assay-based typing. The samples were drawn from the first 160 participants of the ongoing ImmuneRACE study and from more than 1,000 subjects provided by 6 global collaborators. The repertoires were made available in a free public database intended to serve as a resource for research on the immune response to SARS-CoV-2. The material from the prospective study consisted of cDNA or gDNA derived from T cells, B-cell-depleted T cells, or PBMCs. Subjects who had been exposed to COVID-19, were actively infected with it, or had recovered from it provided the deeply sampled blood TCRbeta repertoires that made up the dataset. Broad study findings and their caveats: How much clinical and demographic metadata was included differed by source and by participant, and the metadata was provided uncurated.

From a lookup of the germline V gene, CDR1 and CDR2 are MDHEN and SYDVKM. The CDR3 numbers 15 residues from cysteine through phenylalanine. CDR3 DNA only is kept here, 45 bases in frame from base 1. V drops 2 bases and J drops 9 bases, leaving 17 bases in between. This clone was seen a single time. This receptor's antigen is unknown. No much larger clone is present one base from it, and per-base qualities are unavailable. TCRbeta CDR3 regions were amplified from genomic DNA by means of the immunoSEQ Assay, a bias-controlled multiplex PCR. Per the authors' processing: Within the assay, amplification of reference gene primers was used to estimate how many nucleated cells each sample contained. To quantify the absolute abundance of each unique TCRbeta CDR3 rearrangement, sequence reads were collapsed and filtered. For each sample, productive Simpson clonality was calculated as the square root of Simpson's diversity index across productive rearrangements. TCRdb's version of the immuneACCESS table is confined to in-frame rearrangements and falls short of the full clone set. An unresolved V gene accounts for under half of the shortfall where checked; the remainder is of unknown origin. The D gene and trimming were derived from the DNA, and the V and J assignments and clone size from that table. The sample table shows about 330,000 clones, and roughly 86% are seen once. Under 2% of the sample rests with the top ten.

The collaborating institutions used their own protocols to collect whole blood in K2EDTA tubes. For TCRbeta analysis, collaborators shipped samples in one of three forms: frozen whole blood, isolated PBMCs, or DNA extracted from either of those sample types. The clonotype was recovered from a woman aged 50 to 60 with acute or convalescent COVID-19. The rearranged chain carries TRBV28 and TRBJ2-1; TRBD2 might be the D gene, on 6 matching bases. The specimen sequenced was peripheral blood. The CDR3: CASSLRGTSIGEQFF. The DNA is TGTGCCAGCAGTTTACGGGGGACGTCAATAGGTGAGCAGTTCTTC.